The following is a T cell receptor beta chain sequence with its context. Its target is unknown. These data originate in a study of blood T cells in healthy people across ages. Study-level results: The study regarded diversity estimates from one million T cells as underestimates. A strong correlation was found between TCR beta diversity and the percentage of naive T cells.

V lost 4 bases and J lost 0, with 14 bases in between. The CDR3 sequence is 17 residues long. Per germline, CDR1 SGHRS and CDR2 YFSETQ. A second PCR of 7 to 11 cycles used a sample-barcoded 5' primer and a J-beta primer mix. TCRdb called the 5' RACE reads again in MiXCR, with one record for every CDR3 protein. The profile shows about 1.5 million distinct CDR3 sequences, about 40% of them singletons. Sequenced input: blood. The receptor's source is a woman between 18 and 30 years old in good health. The chain employs TRBV5-1 and TRBJ2-6, with TRBD1 as a possible D gene (7 bases). The CDR3 DNA reads as TGCGCCAGCAGCGGCAGGGGGGAAGACTCTGGGGCCAACGTCCTGACTTTC. This sequence encodes CASSGRGEDSGANVLTF.